The 19 T cell receptor beta chains given below trace back to one sample, sequenced in a study of cytomegalovirus exposure and HLA in healthy donors (dated by TCRdb to 2015 to 2018). The protocol used for the library was the immunoSEQ multiplex PCR assay. For the multiplex PCR, a mixture combining 60 forward primers for TCR Vbeta segments and 13 reverse primers for TCR Jbeta segments was used. TCRdb mirrors the immuneACCESS table, restricted to in-frame sequences. Some clones are absent from its copies; in checked studies, under half trace to an unresolved V gene, and the reason for the others is unknown. The table for this sample lists fewer than 200,000 clones; 65% to 85% of them were counted only once. The ten largest clones take up under 5% of the sample. The sequenced sample was PBMCs. These receptors were obtained from a woman between 45 and 60 years old in good health and CMV-seropositive.

The chain has TRBV6-5 and TRBJ2-2, with 9 bases lining up with TRBD1. J lost 6 bases, V lost 5 bases, and 7 bases had no gene match. The V gene's germline CDR1 is MNHEY and CDR2 SVGAGI. The CDR3 sequence is 15 residues long. The CDR3 loop is CASSHRGRVPGELFF. CDR3 nucleotides: TGTGCCAGCAGTCACAGGGGGCGTGTACCCGGGGAGCTGTTTTTT.

This clone has a handful of counts. The gene calls are TRBV4-3 and TRBJ2-6, with D tentatively TRBD2 (7 bases). The length of the CDR3 is 15 residues. The germline V gene has CDR1 LGHNA and CDR2 YSLEER. V dropped 4 bases and J dropped 13 bases, with 20 bases sitting between them. CDR3 protein: CASSRRTGGLEVLTF. In DNA, the CDR3 is TGCGCCAGCAGCCGAAGGACCGGGGGGCTGGAGGTCCTGACTTTC.

The V gene is TRBV19, the J gene TRBJ2-3, with D possibly being TRBD2 (5 bases). The CDR3 extends over 12 amino acids. CDR1 LNHDA and CDR2 SQIVND come from the germline V gene (reference sequence). The V end was cut by 8 bases, the J end by 4 bases, with 10 bases between. The CDR3 protein is CASAAGPDTQYF. The CDR3 DNA is TGTGCCAGTGCCGCGGGTCCAGATACGCAGTATTTT.

The chain uses TRBV9 and TRBJ2-2; the D gene is possibly TRBD1 (6 bases). V lost 3 bases and J lost 1, with 10 bases in between. The germline gives CDR1 SGDLS, CDR2 YYNGEE. This CDR3 has 15 residues. CDR3 coding DNA: TGTGCCAGCAGCGACAAGACAGGGAACACCGGGGAGCTGTTTTTT. Translated: CASSDKTGNTGELFF.

The chain is built from TRBV27 and TRBJ1-2; the D gene is possibly TRBD1 (6 bases). CDR1 is MNHEY, CDR2 SMNVEV, per germline (reference sequence). Trimming took 5 bases from V and 2 from J, leaving 15 bases between them. This CDR3 spans 15 amino acids. The CDR3 is CASSTLGHTNYGYTF. The CDR3 DNA is TGTGCCAGCAGTACCTTGGGACATACGAACTATGGCTACACCTTC.

The rearrangement links TRBV6-1 to TRBJ2-1; D might be TRBD2 (6 bases). This CDR3 comprises 14 residues. Germline V gene data show CDR1 as MNHNS and CDR2 as SASEGT. Trimming stripped 6 bases from V and 6 bases from J, with 15 bases between. This CDR3 is CASSSRWDFNEQFF. DNA of the CDR3: TGTGCCAGCAGCTCCCGGTGGGACTTCAATGAGCAGTTCTTC.

This chain uses TRBV9 with TRBJ1-3; D is uncertain. Per germline, CDR1 SGDLS and CDR2 YYNGEE. V lost 0 bases, J lost 5 bases, and 9 bases lay in between. This CDR3 comprises 14 residues. The CDR3 reads CASSVEITRNTIYF. The CDR3 coding sequence is TGTGCCAGCAGCGTAGAAATCACAAGAAACACCATATATTTT.

V usage is TRBV28 and J usage is TRBJ1-5; 7 positions match TRBD1. V dropped 6 bases and J dropped 0; count of bases not matched to a gene: 5. The CDR3 is made up of 15 amino acids. Germline lookup yields CDR1 MDHEN and CDR2 SYDVKM. The CDR3 sequence: CASRTGTVSNQPQHF. CDR3 nucleotides: TGTGCCAGCAGAACGGGGACAGTTAGCAATCAGCCCCAGCATTTT.

This chain links TRBV7-2 with TRBJ2-5; 11 bases are shared with TRBD2. The end of the DNA fits TRBJ2-7 better, so the J call may be wrong. Germline V gene lookup returns CDR1 SGHTA and CDR2 FQGNSA. This CDR3 spans 13 amino acids. The CDR3 DNA follows: TGTGCCAGCAGTCGCCTAGCGGGGGGCGAGCAGTACTTC. Translated, it gives CASSRLAGGEQYF.

About this clone: Different DNA sequences within this sample yield the same CDR3. The rearrangement uses TRBV19 and TRBJ2-1; 14 nucleotides agree with TRBD2. Per germline, CDR1 LNHDA and CDR2 SQIVND (reference sequence). V shed 7 bases and J 4 bases; nucleotides not matched to a gene: 6. The CDR3 consists of 16 residues. CDR3 residues: CASTPTSGRAYNEQFF. In DNA form, the CDR3 reads TGTGCCAGTACCCCGACTAGCGGGAGGGCTTACAATGAGCAGTTCTTC.

This clone was found once. The genes are TRBV7-2 and TRBJ2-3; D is perhaps TRBD2 (5 bases). V lost 4 bases, J lost 4 bases, and 12 bases lay in between. Germline CDR1 SGHTA, CDR2 FQGNSA. The CDR3 spans 14 residues. The CDR3 is CASSSAAAPDTQYF. The CDR3 coding sequence is TGTGCCAGCAGCTCCGCAGCGGCCCCAGATACGCAGTATTTT.

This clone was observed once. V is TRBV4-3 and J is TRBJ1-4; D is uncertain. V lost 1 base and J 8 bases, leaving 11 bases between the germline ends. The germline gives CDR1 LGHNA, CDR2 YSLEER. The CDR3 sequence is 14 residues long. The CDR3 DNA sequence: TGCGCCAGCAGCCAAGGACGGGGTGGAGAAAAACTGTTTTTT. Translation gives CASSQGRGGEKLFF.

The chain has TRBV29-1 and TRBJ1-2; TRBD1 matches 7 bases. Germline V gene data show CDR1 as SQVTM and CDR2 as ANQGSEA. V was pared by 5 bases and J by 2 bases, with 5 bases of the junction left unmatched. This CDR3 contains 13 residues. The CDR3 is CSVSETGNYGYTF. DNA of the CDR3: TGCAGCGTTTCCGAGACAGGGAACTATGGCTACACCTTC.

The chain carries TRBV19 and TRBJ1-5; 8 nucleotides agree with TRBD1. The CDR3 is 18 residues long. V shed 1 base and J 1 base; nucleotides not matched to a gene: 9. The germline V gene encodes CDR1 LNHDA and CDR2 SQIVND (reference sequence). This CDR3 is CASSIGTGFFRSNQPQHF. The CDR3 coding sequence is TGTGCCAGTAGTATAGGGACAGGGTTTTTCAGGAGCAATCAGCCCCAGCATTTT.

This clone was observed once. The rearrangement uses TRBV7-9 and TRBJ2-3; 7 positions match TRBD2. The CDR3 runs to 14 residues. The V gene's germline CDR1 is SEHNR and CDR2 FQNEAQ (reference sequence). J was trimmed by 6 bases and V by 10 bases; bases with no gene match: 13. CDR3 loop: CATGEGGLGDTQYF. The CDR3 DNA is TGTGCCACCGGAGAGGGCGGACTAGGGGATACGCAGTATTTT.

V is TRBV15 and J is TRBJ2-7; D not certain. Trimming cost V 3 bases and J 1 base, with 10 bases left between them. The CDR3 extends over 14 amino acids. Germline CDR1 reads LNHNV; CDR2 reads YYDKDF (reference sequence). The DNA of the CDR3 is TGTGCCACCAGCAGTATGGCGGTGTCCTACGAGCAGTACTTC. Translation: CATSSMAVSYEQYF.

The genes are TRBV10-3 and TRBJ1-5; 12 bases are shared with TRBD1. Per germline, CDR1 ENHRY and CDR2 SYGVKD. The CDR3 runs to 18 residues. J was trimmed by 0 bases and V by 10 bases; bases with no gene match: 13. The CDR3 region has the DNA TGTGCCACTGGTTCCGGGACAGGGGGCTCTGGTAGCAATCAGCCCCAGCATTTT. It codes for CATGSGTGGSGSNQPQHF.

V usage is TRBV19 and J usage is TRBJ1-5; D unresolved. This CDR3 comprises 14 residues. The germline gives CDR1 LNHDA, CDR2 SQIVND (reference sequence). Trimming removed 6 bases at V and 4 bases at J, with 13 bases between. CDR3 sequence: CASSTVTLNQPQHF. CDR3 bases: TGTGCCAGTAGCACAGTCACGTTAAATCAGCCCCAGCATTTT.

V is TRBV2 and J is TRBJ2-7; 9 bases fit TRBD1. V was pared by 7 bases and J by 1 base, with 17 bases of the junction left unmatched. The CDR3 contains 18 residues. Germline assignment: CDR1 SNHLY and CDR2 FYNNEI. CDR3 bases: TGTGCCAGCACCAACCTCGGGGTGGGACAGGGATCATCCTACGAGCAGTACTTC. It translates to CASTNLGVGQGSSYEQYF.